The TCR beta chain under discussion was sequenced for a study of OX40 agonist ivuxolimab in advanced cancers. Across the whole study: Patient treatment consisted of intravenous ivuxolimab administration every 2 weeks at 0.01 to 10 mg/kg. One hepatocellular carcinoma and a couple of cutaneous melanoma patients partially responded. Findings and limits, study-wide: CD8+ T cells were the subset that, on average, had more expanded clones than CD4+.

This CDR3 contains 14 residues. Trimming removed 3 bases at V and 0 bases at J, with 10 bases between. The germline V gene encodes CDR1 SGHNT and CDR2 YYREEE (reference sequence). In regard to this clone: Its antigen is not identified.

Some clones are missing from TCRdb's copy, which holds only in-frame ones; the method was immunoSEQ multiplex PCR. Of under 75,000 clones listed, 65% to 85% were seen once; the top ten hold around 0.77%. This sequence was found in an adult with an advanced solid tumor such as melanoma, head and neck, liver or kidney cancer. The specimen was CD4+ or CD8+ T cells sorted from blood, collected in a trial of the OX40 agonist ivuxolimab. The J gene is TRBJ2-7, the V gene TRBV5-4; no clear D gene. The CDR3 spells CASSSQSRSYEQYF. The CDR3 DNA is TGTGCCAGCAGCTCCCAATCCCGCTCCTACGAGCAGTACTTC.